This TCR beta chain was recorded in a study of tumor-infiltrating lymphocytes in primary liver carcinoma. Study at large: The patients had histopathologically diagnosed primary liver carcinoma, and their disease was treated by surgical resection.

Unsorted whole blood yielded blood RNA, and germline DNA was extracted as well. J gave up 4 bases and V 6 bases, and 5 bases lay outside the gene matches. Germline V CDR1 and CDR2: SGHRS, YFSETQ. The CDR3 spans 13 residues. TCR beta cDNA was reverse-transcribed from 500 ng of total RNA. The reaction used a constant-region primer and ProtoScript II reverse transcriptase. Each TCR beta library was derived from three nested multiplex PCR rounds that employed slightly modified ARM-PCR. Two initial PCR rounds of around 9 cycles each paired TRBV1-TRBV30 forward primers with a C-beta reverse primer. Via MiXCR, TCRdb re-called the multiplex PCR reads, giving one row per CDR3 protein. This sample has some 320,000 distinct CDR3 sequences, with around three fifths found just once. Overall study results and limits: Overlap between tumor regions exceeded overlap of tumor with adjacent tissue or blood.

Notes on this clonotype: Its specificity is unknown.

The receptor comes from a man aged 40-50 years with primary liver carcinoma and hepatitis B virus infection. The sequencing sample was made of peripheral blood. This sequence joins TRBV5-1 and TRBJ1-1; TRBD1 matches at 8 bases. CDR3 region: CASTDRGSTEAFF. The CDR3 nucleotides read TGCGCCAGCACCGACAGGGGAAGCACTGAAGCTTTCTTT. The full variable domain, completed using reference TRBV5-1 and TRBJ1-1, is KAGVTQTPRYLIKTRGQQVTLSCSPISGHRSVSWYQQTPGQGLQFLFEYFSETQRNKGNFPGRFSGRQFSNSRSEMNVSTLELGDSALYLCASTDRGSTEAFFGQGTRLTVV.